This entry concerns a single T cell receptor beta chain. The protocol was immunoSEQ multiplex PCR, while the TCRdb copy is restricted to in-frame clones and leaves out a portion. The profile shows hundreds of thousands of clones, over 75% of them singletons. Germline assignment: CDR1 LNHNV and CDR2 YYDKDF (reference sequence). Trimming took 0 bases from V and 0 from J, leaving 15 bases between them. This CDR3 region has 17 residues. This specimen comes from a study of shared T cell receptors in the human thymus. These data are also associated with another study on human thymus T cells. That work contributes: Thymus specimens were resections from corrective heart surgery. Gene usage (both V and J) appeared biased in thymic and blood repertoires.

The chain uses TRBV15 and TRBJ2-7; no definite D call. Material for sequencing was thymocytes. The clonotype comes from a boy younger than two with a congenital heart defect. CDR3 nucleotides: TGTGCCACCAGCAGAGAAATTCGATATCGGAGCTCCTACGAGCAGTACTTC. Translating it yields CATSREIRYRSSYEQYF. The full variable domain, with the rest looked up from reference TRBV15 and TRBJ2-7, is DAMVIQNPRYQVTQFGKPVTLSCSQTLNHNVMYWYQQKSSQAPKLLFHYYDKDFNNEADTPDNFQSRRPNTSFCFLDIRSPGLGDTAMYLCATSREIRYRSSYEQYFGPGTRLTVT.